Listed below are T cell receptor beta chains from one sample, sequenced in a study of blood T cells in healthy people across ages. TCRdb recomputed calls from the 5' RACE reads with MiXCR, one row per CDR3 protein. The sample records 1.5 million to 2 million distinct CDR3 sequences, 40% to 55% being singletons. The sample consisted of blood. Receptors originate from a woman aged 40-49 years in good health. CDR3s include the opening cysteine and the closing phenylalanine or tryptophan. A D gene is named only where the DNA matches it firmly. Part of the rows lack a size; the others show once, few, many or a class for expanded clones.

>TRBV6-5|.|.|TRBJ2-6
TGTGCCAGCAACCCCCAGGGATCAGGGGCCAACGTCCTGACTTTC
CASNPQGSGANVLTF
>TRBV7-8|TRBD2|.|TRBJ2-2
TGTGCCAGCAGCTTAGCCGTGCGACTAGCGGGGGGGTACGGGGAGCTGTTTTTT
CASSLAVRLAGGYGELFF
>TRBV10-3|.|few|TRBJ2-5
TGTGCCATCAGGGGTGATGGGGTCGAGACCCAGTACTTC
CAIRGDGVETQYF
>TRBV6-5|TRBD1|.|TRBJ2-3
TGTGCCAGCAGTTACTCCCTCCGGGACAGTGCACCCACAGATACGCAGTATTTT
CASSYSLRDSAPTDTQYF
>TRBV14|TRBD1|.|TRBJ1-6
TGTGCCAGCAGCCAAGAACAGGGGAATTCACCCCTCCACTTT
CASSQEQGNSPLHF
>TRBV25-1|TRBD2|.|TRBJ2-5
TGTGCCAGCAGCGCGGGGGGGCGGGGGACCCAGTACTTC
CASSAGGRGTQYF
>TRBV12-3/TRBV12-4|TRBD1|.|TRBJ1-2
TGTGCCAGCAGTTTTGGGACCATGGGACAGGGGAGATCGGGCTACACCTTC
CASSFGTMGQGRSGYTF
>TRBV18|TRBD1|once|TRBJ2-7
TGTGCCAGCTCACCAAATTTAATAGGACAGGAGAAGATAAACTACGAGCAGTACTTC
CASSPNLIGQEKINYEQYF
>TRBV7-2|TRBD2|few|TRBJ2-1
TGTGCCAGCAGCTTAGCGATATCTAGCGGGGGGAGTCCAGCGTTCTTC
CASSLAISSGGSPAFF
>TRBV13|TRBD2|many|TRBJ2-1
TGTGCCAGCAGTCGGGGGGGGTACAATGAGCAGTTCTTC
CASSRGGYNEQFF
>TRBV6-1|TRBD1|.|TRBJ1-2
TGTGCCAGCAAGCAATACAGGGGAAGCTATGGCTACACCTTC
CASKQYRGSYGYTF
>TRBV6-1|.|few|TRBJ2-5
TGTGCCAGCAGTTCGGACGCGTACCAAGAGACCCAGTACTTC
CASSSDAYQETQYF
>TRBV13|.|.|TRBJ1-1
TGTGCCAGCAGCCCCAGGACCTCCTACACTGAAGCTTTCTTT
CASSPRTSYTEAFF
>TRBV25-1|.|few|TRBJ2-3
TGTGCCAGCAGTGAATCGGGACCGAACACAGATACGCAGTATTTT
CASSESGPNTDTQYF
>TRBV7-9|.|.|TRBJ1-2
TGTGCCAGCACCGCAGTCACCATCAACTATGGCTACACCTTC
CASTAVTINYGYTF
>TRBV20-1|TRBD2|.|TRBJ2-7
TGCAGTGCTAGCGGGGGGGCCAGTTCCTACGAGCAGTACTTC
CSASGGASSYEQYF
>TRBV29-1|TRBD2|few|TRBJ2-1
TGCAGCGTTGGCCCAAGGCGGGGGGATCCGCACAATGAGCAGTTCTTC
CSVGPRRGDPHNEQFF
>TRBV24-1|.|few|TRBJ2-7
TGTGCCACCAGTCCTAGGGATCCGGACGCTTACGAGCAGTACTTC
CATSPRDPDAYEQYF
>TRBV6-2/TRBV6-3|TRBD2|.|TRBJ2-7
TGTGCCAGCAGTACGAGACTAGCGGGGGATCACTACGAGCAGTACTTC
CASSTRLAGDHYEQYF
>TRBV6-1|.|.|TRBJ2-7
TGTGCCAGCAGGGGCACTAGGGACTCCTACGAGCAGTACTTC
CASRGTRDSYEQYF
>TRBV29-1|.|few|TRBJ2-2
TGCAGCGTTGAAGAACAGAACACCGGGGAGCTGTTTTTT
CSVEEQNTGELFF
>TRBV4-1|.|.|TRBJ2-1
TGCGCCAGCAGCCAAGATGCGAACAATGAGCAGTTCTTC
CASSQDANNEQFF
>TRBV20-1|.|.|TRBJ2-7
TGCAGTGCTAGTGGGCAGGGAAGTCCCTACGAGCAGTACTTC
CSASGQGSPYEQYF
>TRBV7-9|.|.|TRBJ1-4
TGTGCCAGCAGCTTAGAGCAAGGACGTGAAAAACTGTTTTTT
CASSLEQGREKLFF
>TRBV20-1|TRBD2|.|TRBJ2-5
TGCAGTGCTAGTAGGCTAGCGGGGGTAGAGACCCAGTACTTC
CSASRLAGVETQYF
>TRBV7-3|.|.|TRBJ2-1
TGTGCCAGCAGCTTATATAGCGCGGCGCAGAATGAGCAGTTCTTC
CASSLYSAAQNEQFF
>TRBV7-6|.|.|TRBJ2-1
TGTGCCAGCAGCCCCCGCGCTCCGGCGGGAGAGCAGTTCTTC
CASSPRAPAGEQFF